Sequencing of this T cell receptor (beta chain) was carried out in a study of cytomegalovirus exposure and HLA in healthy donors (TCRdb year 2017). Some background on the complete study: In an earlier analysis of approximately 640 of the donors, 250 to 300 Gb of sequence data and some 120 million unique TCR beta sequences from some 170 million T cells were reported. Class I and class II HLA loci were covered by the typing at four-digit resolution. An earlier analysis of roughly 600 of the donors used high-throughput TCR beta sequencing to judge whether each TCR beta V gene segment behaved as functional or pseudogenic. In a later genetic analysis, genome-wide SNP genotypes for about 65% of the roughly 670 donors were used, and that subset was treated as a discovery cohort. The study combined high-throughput TCR immunosequencing, statistical association of individual TCRs with disease status, and machine learning to predict cytomegalovirus infection status. Across approximately 400 genotyped donors of the cohort, an average of about 240,000 unique TCR beta nucleotide sequences per donor were sequenced, and 15% to 20% of those sequences were non-productive. In a later analysis, previously published TCR beta repertoires from 550 to 700 donors were re-analyzed and high-resolution HLA genotyping was added so that TCR occurrence patterns could be studied. An early release covering roughly 580 HLA-typed donors comprised 250 to 350 gigabases of sequencing data and roughly 85 million unique TCR sequences. The T cell repertoires of several hundred subjects were profiled by immunosequencing and related to cytomegalovirus serostatus. Donor age, sex, ethnicity and CMV serostatus were compiled alongside the repertoire data. A separate validation cohort of about 110 different subjects was used in addition to the roughly 670-subject first cohort. The study aimed to test whether signatures of past pathogen exposure could be identified by cataloging public T cell receptors. A handful of DR-DQ haplotypes were handled as single units for association and clustering because linkage in the cohort was strong. The later analysis used no new phenotypic data to find candidate immune exposures, relying instead on TCR beta sequences and their occurrence across donors. The number of typed donors differed by locus: roughly 629-640 for A, B, C, DRB1 and DQB1; 522 for DQA1; some 590 for DPA1; and around 490 for DPB1. Of the roughly 430 genotyped donors, 81% fell in the genetic ancestry cluster associated with self-reported Caucasian donors. All discovery cohort repertoires had been generated using a single sequencing platform.

The germline V gene (reference sequence) yields SGHNT for CDR1 and YYREEE for CDR2. The CDR3 numbers 15 residues from cysteine through phenylalanine. The DNA shown is the 45-base CDR3, in frame from base 1. At the junction V is shortened by 1 base and J by 4 bases, with 12 bases in between. General conclusions and limits of the study: This cohort had only TCR beta chains sequenced, and the lack of alpha or paired-chain data limited which features could be detected. Most CMV-associated TCR beta chains appeared to be HLA-restricted in a later analysis, and the HLA associations seemed to be driven largely by CMV exposure. Cytomegalovirus status was reported to be diagnosed by the classifier with high specificity and sensitivity in both the original and validation cohorts. According to the authors, the approach could potentially be generalized to other disease states and immunological phenotypes. The only immune exposure information available for the cohort was CMV serostatus. In an earlier analysis of around 600 of the donors, most TCR beta V segments appeared in productive rearrangements about 87% or about 30% of the time, broadly matching IMGT annotations. Specific HLA alleles were associated with more than 15,000 TCR beta sequences at a false discovery rate of 0.05 in a later analysis. Because HLA typing was missing for some donors at each locus, association tests included only the typed subset. Roughly uniform sequencing depth across donors was assumed in presence/absence analyses, although this assumption may not hold. A further reported finding was that TCR beta sequences accurately predicted the HLA-A and HLA-B alleles for most subjects in the first cohort. In the study, about 150 TCR beta chains were listed as associated with cytomegalovirus. Some IMGT-functional V segments, including TRBV6-2 and TRBV6-3, could not be told apart with the 87-base-pair reads, so those segments were excluded. Correlated functional status among segregating V segments might reflect linkage disequilibrium, but an unknown experimental factor could not be ruled out. Compared with the roughly 670-donor mean, donors in an Asian-associated ancestry cluster had fewer N-insertions in productive TCRs, according to a later genetic analysis. Across donors, most TCR sequences were observed very rarely, whereas some public TCRs were present in many individuals. Because counts were too low, roughly 18 rarely observed V segments, including chromosome 9 orphons, were left out of the earlier analysis of several hundred of the donors. A later analysis reported that several top co-occurrence clusters appeared linked to parvovirus B19, influenza, CMV and Epstein-Barr virus. The sequencing pipeline was judged likely to have produced a cluster of highly shared sequence variants as a technical artifact. In a later analysis, the rate of TCR association differed among HLA loci, with DRB1 alleles having the most associated TCRs and HLA-C alleles having the fewest. When HLA alleles, especially DR and DQ, strongly co-occurred, attributing TCR associations to individual alleles was difficult. Three of the identified cytomegalovirus-associated TCR beta chains were confirmed in vitro to be specific for cytomegalovirus antigens. A later genetic analysis associated a missense DCLRE1C variant with V-gene and J-gene trimming of TCR beta chains, and an independent cohort replicated the association. In a later analysis, HLA-associated TCR beta chains showed more clonal expansion and lower generation probabilities than non-associated chains that were equally common.

Libraries were built with the immunoSEQ multiplex PCR assay. A mixture of 60 forward primers for TCR Vbeta segments and 13 reverse primers for TCR Jbeta segments was used in the multiplex PCR. Amplification of the CDR3 region of rearranged TCR beta genes was performed with a multiplex PCR assay on genomic DNA. On the Illumina HiSeq System, the amplified TCR beta libraries were sequenced as 87-base-pair reads. On the authors' methods: A later analysis tallied approximately 87 million unique TCR beta chains across the 666 repertoires, and around 12 million of those chains were shared by two or more donors. Raw reads were error-corrected and collapsed into unique sequences by a nearest-neighbor algorithm in which closely related sequences were merged to remove PCR and sequencing errors. Alignment of CDR3 sequences to IMGT reference sequences was used to assign V, D and J gene segments. Each retained sequence needed at least a six-nucleotide match to both a V gene segment and a J gene segment. Rearrangements were classified as productive when the CDR3 lacked stop codons and remained in frame with V and J, and all other rearrangements were classified as non-productive. Following IMGT convention, CDR3 was defined as the stretch from the second conserved V-encoded cysteine up to the conserved J-encoded phenylalanine. The earlier analysis of fewer than 750 of the donors excluded sequences that lacked an unambiguous match to a single V gene segment. An earlier analysis of a few hundred of the donors called V segments functional above 56.7% productive rearrangements and segregating when the between-donor standard deviation exceeded 5%. A statistical classification framework was built for diagnosing cytomegalovirus status from the catalog of TCR beta chain sequences. In a later analysis, TCR nucleotide sequences were compared against IMGT/GENE-DB human TR gene sequences so that V and J genes could be assigned. Using the TCRdist pipeline, a later analysis assigned CDR3 sequences along with most-parsimonious VDJ recombination scenarios. In a later analysis, each TCR beta chain was defined by its CDR3 amino acid sequence together with its V-gene family, and reads without a unique V-gene family were excluded. As a way to deal with suspected cross-contamination and a sequencing artifact, a later analysis dropped 450 to 600 nucleotide sequences that were highly shared and had low generation probability. In a later analysis, a clonal expansion index was calculated for each public chain from normalized within-repertoire ranks of inferred template counts. A later analysis computed generation probabilities with a VDJ recombination model fitted to out-of-frame rearrangements, and checked the results against IGoR. Hypergeometric tests were used in a later analysis to score TCR-TCR, TCR-HLA and TCR-CMV co-occurrence, with a repertoire-size bias correction applied to the TCR pairs. In a later analysis, false discovery rates were estimated by permuting HLA or CMV assignments 20 times. A later analysis grouped co-occurring TCRs with DBSCAN, adding TCRdist sequence similarity when clustering within HLA-allele-positive subsets. For co-occurrence clustering, repertoires with fewer than 30,000 or more than 120,000 public chains were excluded, along with a handful of repertoires with anomalous nucleotide sharing. The table was pulled from immuneACCESS by TCRdb, which kept in-frame rearrangements only. Such tables lose some clones; where checked, under half of the loss comes from unresolved V genes, and the rest has no known cause. For V, J and clone size, that table is used; D and trimming come from the DNA. The sample table contains 180,000 or so clones; only one count was recorded for around four fifths of them. The top ten clones comprise roughly 1.4% of the sample.

Of note for this clone: Its antigen is unknown. Within one base of it there is no much larger clone, and no base qualities were kept.

The cohort consisted of hundreds of healthy bone marrow donors. Cohort members were all nominally healthy when sampled, although unrecorded immune exposures were likely present. The donor tested CMV seronegative, placing the donor among the roughly 400 seronegative members of the cohort. Every donor gave a peripheral blood sample, and the peripheral blood mononuclear cells from that sample were used for TCR beta sequencing. Genomic DNA extraction from the blood cell samples was performed with the Qiagen DNeasy Blood Extraction Kit. The rearrangement combines TRBV5-4 with TRBJ2-1; possibly the D gene is TRBD2, per 6 matching bases. The receptor was derived from a man aged 18 to 29 in good health and CMV-seronegative. The specimen was PBMCs. The nucleotide sequence is TGTGCCAGCAGCTTGATGGGCGGGAAGTACAATGAGCAGTTCTTC. This gives the protein CASSLMGGKYNEQFF.